This T cell receptor beta chain was sequenced for a study of OX40 agonist ivuxolimab in advanced cancers. Study background: Administration of intravenous ivuxolimab to patients occurred every 2 weeks at 0.01 to 10 mg/kg.

The repertoire was sequenced with immunoSEQ multiplex PCR; TCRdb's copy has only in-frame clones and lacks some. The sample contains around 75,000 clones, almost 90% of which appear only once. On this clone itself: The target antigen is unknown.

Study-level results: The CD4+ and CD8+ T cells in the blood had expanded clonally by week 6 at 0.1 to 3.0 mg/kg. Relative to CD4+ cells, CD8+ T cells on average had more expanded clones.

The investigators sampled blood at baseline, at cycle 4 day 1, and at cycle 7 day 1. The CDR3 has 16 residues. Trimming took 2 bases from V and 5 from J; bases not matched to a gene: 8. Germline loops: CDR1 SGDLS, CDR2 YYNGEE. Sequenced material: CD4+ or CD8+ T cells sorted from blood, taken in a trial of the OX40 agonist ivuxolimab. The J gene is TRBJ2-1, the V gene TRBV9; TRBD1 matches 9 bases. The TCR was taken from an adult with an advanced solid tumor such as melanoma, head and neck, liver or kidney cancer. The CDR3, as DNA: TGTGCCAGCAGCGTTTCAACTGGGACAGGGAACAATGAGCAGTTCTTC. Protein: CASSVSTGTGNNEQFF.